These 25 T cell receptor beta chains were sequenced from one sample in a study of T cell responses to AZD1222 COVID-19 vaccine. Using immunoSEQ multiplex PCR, the repertoire was profiled, and TCRdb retains in-frame clones only, with some absent. The sample holds over 75,000 clones, around 88% seen once. The sample here was peripheral blood, taken 28 days after the second AZD1222 dose. Every receptor here comes from an adult who received the AZD1222 COVID-19 vaccine.

This clone was counted only a few times. J is TRBJ2-5 and V is TRBV5-6; D unclear. Germline CDR1 reads SGHDT; CDR2 reads YYEEEE. CDR3 length equals 11 residues. V was pared by 5 bases and J by 7 bases, with 9 bases between. The CDR3 sequence is CASSSMGTQYF. CDR3 bases: TGTGCCAGCAGTTCAATGGGGACCCAGTACTTC.

The chain joins TRBV13 to TRBJ2-1; 11 nucleotides match TRBD2. The J segment lost 4 bases and the V segment lost 3 bases, leaving 5 bases of the junction unmatched. Germline V gives CDR1 PRHDT, CDR2 FYEKMQ (reference sequence). The CDR3 covers 16 residues. CDR3 amino acids: CASSLVTSGRYNEQFF. CDR3 bases: TGTGCCAGCAGCTTGGTCACTAGCGGGAGATACAATGAGCAGTTCTTC.

J is TRBJ2-7 and V is TRBV7-2; no firm D call. Deletions cut 4 bases from V and 0 bases from J, with 10 bases between. The CDR3 is 14 residues long. In germline, CDR1 is SGHTA, CDR2 FQGNSA. DNA for the CDR3: TGTGCCAGCAGCTCCAATCATAACTCCTACGAGCAGTACTTC. It codes for CASSSNHNSYEQYF.

This sequence joins TRBV4-3 and TRBJ1-2, with TRBD1 identical over 10 bases. The CDR3 loop spans 14 amino acids. The germline CDR1 and CDR2 sequences are LGHNA and YSLEER. J lost 8 bases, V lost 6 bases, and 9 bases had no gene match. The CDR3 nucleotides read TGCGCCAGCAGTCCTTCGACAGGGGGCTGGGGCTACACCTTC. Its protein product is CASSPSTGGWGYTF.

The chain combines TRBV19 with TRBJ2-2, with no clear D. Germline loops: CDR1 LNHDA, CDR2 SQIVND (reference sequence). There are 13 residues in the CDR3. The germline V and J ends were trimmed by 4 bases and 3 bases, with 6 bases remaining between them. In nucleotides, the CDR3 is TGTGCCAGTAGTACCCGGTACACCGGGGAGCTGTTTTTT. Protein product: CASSTRYTGELFF.

The chain recombines TRBV19 with TRBJ2-3; possible D gene TRBD1, 6 bases. The CDR3 has 16 amino acids. With 5 bases removed from V and 8 bases from J, the gap between germline ends came to 23 bases. Germline values: CDR1 LNHDA, CDR2 SQIVND (reference sequence). The CDR3 spells CASSLGWTVEMGTQYF. In DNA, the CDR3 is TGTGCCAGTAGTCTGGGATGGACAGTCGAGATGGGTACGCAGTATTTT.

This clone came up once. The rearrangement uses TRBV18 and TRBJ2-7; 7 nucleotides match TRBD1. Germline trimming cut 2 bases from V and 5 bases from J; bases unmatched to any gene: 9. The length of the CDR3 is 15 residues. Germline V lookup: CDR1 KGHSH, CDR2 LQKENI. In nucleotides, the CDR3 is TGTGCCAGCTCACCAGGAAGGGGGCAAACCAACGAGCAGTACTTC. The encoded protein is CASSPGRGQTNEQYF.

The rearrangement joins TRBV7-3 to TRBJ2-7, with 9 bases that match TRBD1. The CDR3 runs 15 residues. Germline CDR1 SGHTA, CDR2 FQGTGA. J gave up 4 bases and V 1 base, and 5 bases lay outside the gene matches. Written as DNA, the CDR3 is TGTGCCAGCAGCTTAAAGGGACAGGGCCCTTACGAGCAGTACTTC. This gives the protein CASSLKGQGPYEQYF.

V is TRBV5-1 and J is TRBJ1-2; TRBD1 matches 7 bases. Germline CDR1 SGHRS, CDR2 YFSETQ. The ends lost 2 bases at V and 0 bases at J; junction bases unmatched: 7. This CDR3 has 16 amino acids. CDR3 amino acids: CASSFGRQGANYGYTF. CDR3 coding DNA: TGCGCCAGCAGCTTTGGGCGGCAGGGGGCTAACTATGGCTACACCTTC. Supplemented by reference TRBV5-1 and TRBJ1-2, the full variable domain reads KAGVTQTPRYLIKTRGQQVTLSCSPISGHRSVSWYQQTPGQGLQFLFEYFSETQRNKGNFPGRFSGRQFSNSRSEMNVSTLELGDSALYLCASSFGRQGANYGYTFGSGTRLTVV.

V gene TRBV7-8 combines with J gene TRBJ2-7; no clear D. The length of the CDR3 is 13 residues. Trimming shortened V by 1 base and J by 3 bases, and 7 bases separated the two germline ends. Germline V CDR1 and CDR2: SGHVS, FQNEAQ. CDR3 in DNA: TGTGCCAGCAGCTTAGACGGCAGCTACGAGCAGTACTTC. This encodes CASSLDGSYEQYF. The complete variable domain, with remaining parts taken from reference TRBV7-8 and TRBJ2-7, reads GAGVSQSPRYKVAKRGQDVALRCDPISGHVSLFWYQQALGQGPEFLTYFQNEAQLDKSGLPSDRFFAERPEGSVSTLKIQRTQQEDSAVYLCASSLDGSYEQYFGPGTRLTVT.

The chain has TRBV5-8 and TRBJ1-1; 8 nucleotides agree with TRBD1. The CDR3 runs to 15 residues. V trimming: 5 bases; J trimming: 0 bases; junction bases outside the gene matches: 6. Germline V gene sequence: CDR1 SGHTS, CDR2 YDEGEE. CDR3 DNA: TGTGCCAGCAGTTTCGGACAGGGAATGAACACTGAAGCTTTCTTT. Translated: CASSFGQGMNTEAFF.

The CDR3 is CASTYDETQYF. As DNA, the CDR3 is TGTGCCAGCACCTATGACGAGACCCAGTACTTC. This chain links TRBV6-5 with TRBJ2-5; D call uncertain. In germline, CDR1 is MNHEY, CDR2 SVGAGI. The V gene lost 7 bases and the J gene lost 5 bases, with 8 bases spanning the gap. The length of the CDR3 is 11 residues.

The CDR3 reads CAISDPRTGNQPQHF. CDR3 coding DNA: TGTGCCATCAGTGACCCCAGGACAGGGAATCAGCCCCAGCATTTT. V usage is TRBV10-3 and J usage is TRBJ1-5; 8 bases match TRBD1. The CDR3 is 15 amino acids. Per the germline V gene, CDR1 is ENHRY and CDR2 is SYGVKD. J was trimmed by 4 bases and V by 3 bases; bases with no gene match: 5.

The chain links TRBV24-1 to TRBJ2-3; no reliable D call. Germline values: CDR1 KGHDR, CDR2 SFDVKD. The CDR3 has 17 amino acids. The V and J ends lost 3 bases and 0 bases respectively, with 15 bases between them. CDR3 in DNA: TGTGCCACCAGTGATCCCGTCGAGCGAACTAGCACAGATACGCAGTATTTT. This translates into CATSDPVERTSTDTQYF.

The rearrangement uses TRBV5-1 and TRBJ1-6; D is perhaps TRBD1 (5 bases). Germline CDR1 reads SGHRS; CDR2 reads YFSETQ. The CDR3 totals 13 residues. V dropped 4 bases and J dropped 7 bases, with 9 bases sitting between them. The DNA for the CDR3 is TGCGCCAGCAGCGCCCGACAGAATTCACCCCTCCACTTT. It specifies CASSARQNSPLHF.

The V gene is TRBV5-4, the J gene TRBJ1-2, with 7 positions matching TRBD1. V was pared by 0 bases and J by 9 bases, with 5 bases of the junction left unmatched. Germline lookup yields CDR1 SGHNT and CDR2 YYREEE (reference sequence). CDR3 length equals 13 residues. The CDR3 nucleotides are TGTGCCAGCAGCTTGGACAGGGGATGGAGCTACACCTTC. It codes for CASSLDRGWSYTF.

The chain has TRBV2 and TRBJ1-5; possible D gene TRBD1, 5 bases. Trimming cost V 3 bases and J 2 bases, with 8 bases left between them. CDR3 size: 14 residues. Germline assignment: CDR1 SNHLY and CDR2 FYNNEI. The CDR3 loop is CASSDRVGNQPQHF. The CDR3 DNA reads TGTGCCAGCAGTGACAGGGTCGGCAATCAGCCCCAGCATTTT.

This clone showed up just a few times. The chain couples TRBV7-3 to TRBJ2-7; D remains ambiguous. The V end was cut by 5 bases, the J end by 4 bases, with 12 bases between. Germline V gives CDR1 SGHTA, CDR2 FQGTGA. This CDR3 region has 13 residues. CDR3 nucleotides: TGTGCCAGCAGCCTAATTAAAGGGTACGAGCAGTACTTC. Translated: CASSLIKGYEQYF.

The rearrangement links TRBV18 to TRBJ1-1, with 7 bases matching TRBD1. Germline V CDR1 and CDR2: KGHSH, LQKENI. CDR3 length: 14 amino acids. The ends lost 2 bases at V and 6 bases at J; junction bases unmatched: 6. This chain's CDR3 is CASSPSRGDAEAFF. The CDR3 nucleotides read TGTGCCAGCTCACCATCCAGGGGGGACGCTGAAGCTTTCTTT.

V is TRBV7-9 and J is TRBJ2-7; D possibly corresponds to TRBD2 (5 bases). The CDR3 totals 18 residues. V was cut by 1 base and J by 2 bases, with 21 bases left in between. Germline CDR1 is SEHNR and CDR2 is FQNEAQ (reference sequence). The CDR3 nucleotides read TGTGCCAGCAGCTTAGTGAGAGGAGCGGTACAGTCAGCCTACGAGCAGTACTTC. Its protein product is CASSLVRGAVQSAYEQYF.

The chain links TRBV5-4 to TRBJ1-3, with D possibly TRBD1 on 6 matching bases. The CDR3 has 14 residues. In germline, CDR1 is SGHNT, CDR2 YYREEE (reference sequence). Deletions cut 5 bases from V and 1 base from J, with 10 bases between. CDR3 bases: TGTGCCAGCAGAGGGGGGAATTCTGGAAACACCATATATTTT. This codes for CASRGGNSGNTIYF.

The chain combines TRBV13 with TRBJ2-3, with 8 bases matching TRBD2. Trimming cost V 5 bases and J 3 bases; bases outside gene matches: 7. The germline V gene has CDR1 PRHDT and CDR2 FYEKMQ (reference sequence). This CDR3 has 15 residues. CDR3 bases: TGTGCCAGCAGCCCCTCCGGGAGGGATACAGATACGCAGTATTTT. Protein sequence: CASSPSGRDTDTQYF.

This chain connects TRBV27 to TRBJ2-3; D ambiguous. V lost 2 bases and J lost 4, with 4 bases in between. CDR1 MNHEY and CDR2 SMNVEV come from the germline V gene (reference sequence). The CDR3 is 12 residues long. The CDR3 sequence is CASSLGSDTQYF. The DNA of the CDR3 is TGTGCCAGCAGTTTAGGATCAGATACGCAGTATTTT.

The rearrangement joins TRBV5-1 to TRBJ2-5; no clear D. The V and J ends lost 4 bases and 0 bases respectively, with 10 bases between them. CDR1 and CDR2 from the germline V gene are SGHRS and YFSETQ. This CDR3 is built from 14 residues. The CDR3 protein is CASSKDTYQETQYF. The CDR3 region has the DNA TGCGCCAGCAGCAAAGACACGTACCAAGAGACCCAGTACTTC.

The chain carries TRBV5-3 and TRBJ2-2; 7 bases fit TRBD1. TRBV5-3 is an open reading frame whose function is uncertain. The CDR3 is 16 amino acids. J gave up 6 bases and V 0 bases, and 8 bases lay outside the gene matches. CDR3 sequence (DNA): TGTGCCAGAAGCTTGGAAAACGGACAGGCCCCCGGGGAGCTGTTTTTT. Translating it yields CARSLENGQAPGELFF.